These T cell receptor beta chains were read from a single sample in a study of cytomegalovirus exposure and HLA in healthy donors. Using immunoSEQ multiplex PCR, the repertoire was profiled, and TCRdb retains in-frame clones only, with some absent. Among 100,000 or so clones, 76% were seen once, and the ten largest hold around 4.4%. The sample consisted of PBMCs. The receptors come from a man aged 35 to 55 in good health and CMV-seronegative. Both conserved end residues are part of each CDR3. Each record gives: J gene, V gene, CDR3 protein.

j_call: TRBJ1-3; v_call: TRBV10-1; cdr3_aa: CASSESLSSGNTIYF
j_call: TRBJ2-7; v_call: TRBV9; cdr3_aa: CASSVGGLAGAYEQYF
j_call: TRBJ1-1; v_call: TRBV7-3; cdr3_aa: CASRRTGNTEAFF
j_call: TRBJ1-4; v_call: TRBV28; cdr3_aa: CASTPRDRGWETNEKLFF
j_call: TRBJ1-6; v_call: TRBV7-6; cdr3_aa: CASSQRGGQGYSPLHF
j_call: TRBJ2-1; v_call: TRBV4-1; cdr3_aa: CASSQVYSGYNEQFF
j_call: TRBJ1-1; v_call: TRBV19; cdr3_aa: CASGAIGRASGAFF
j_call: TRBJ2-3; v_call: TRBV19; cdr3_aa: CATKSGGATDTQYF
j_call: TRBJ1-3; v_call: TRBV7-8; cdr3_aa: CASSTSRSGNTIYF
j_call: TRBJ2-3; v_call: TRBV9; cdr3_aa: CASSTGTSGTTDTQYF
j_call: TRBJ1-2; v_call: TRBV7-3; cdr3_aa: CASSSTANYGYTF
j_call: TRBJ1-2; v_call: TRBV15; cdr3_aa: CATSRDKGARNYGYTF
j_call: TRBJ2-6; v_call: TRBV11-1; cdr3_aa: CASSLQYSGANVLTF
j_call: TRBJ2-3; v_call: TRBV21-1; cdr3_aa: CASTDWGVAGDSTDMQYF
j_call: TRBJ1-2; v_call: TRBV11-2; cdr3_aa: CASSLAGWDFYGYTF
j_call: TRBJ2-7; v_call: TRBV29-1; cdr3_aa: CSVVPRAAEQYF
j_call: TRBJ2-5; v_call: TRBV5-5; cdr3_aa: CASSPGTAQETQYF
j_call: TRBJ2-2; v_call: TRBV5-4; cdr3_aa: CASSSLWDSVGGELFF
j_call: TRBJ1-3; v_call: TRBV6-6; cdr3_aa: CASSYRQGSGNTIYF
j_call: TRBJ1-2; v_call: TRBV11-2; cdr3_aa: CASSLDRTDYGYTF
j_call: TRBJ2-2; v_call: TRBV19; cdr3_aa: CASSPQGTTGELFF
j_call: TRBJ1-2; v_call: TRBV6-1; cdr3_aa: CASSEANTGVLGYTF
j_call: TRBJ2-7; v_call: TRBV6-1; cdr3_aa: CASSGMPGYGEQYF
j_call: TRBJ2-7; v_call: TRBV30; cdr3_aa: CAWSRSPTYEQYF
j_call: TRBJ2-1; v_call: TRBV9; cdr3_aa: CASSISGDYYNEQFF
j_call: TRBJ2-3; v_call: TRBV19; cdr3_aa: CASSRVAGNTDTQYF
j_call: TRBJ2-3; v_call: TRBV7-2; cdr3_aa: CASSQGPGITSTDTQYF
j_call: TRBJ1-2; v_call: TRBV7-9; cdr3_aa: CASSPDRGQSGYTF
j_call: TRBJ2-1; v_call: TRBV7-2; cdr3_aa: CASSFTSGNEQFF
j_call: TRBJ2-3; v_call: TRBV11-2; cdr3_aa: CASSLASSTDTQYF
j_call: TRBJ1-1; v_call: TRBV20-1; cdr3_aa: CSARDIPTAFF
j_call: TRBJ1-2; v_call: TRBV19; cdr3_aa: CASSIRGSGYTF
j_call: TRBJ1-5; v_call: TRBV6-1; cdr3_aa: CASSARQGNQPQHF
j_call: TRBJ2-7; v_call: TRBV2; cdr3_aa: CASEGTAANEQYF
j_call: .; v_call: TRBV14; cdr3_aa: CASSLWTGYEQYF
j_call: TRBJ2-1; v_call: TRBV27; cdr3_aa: CASSLSRQGPNEQFF
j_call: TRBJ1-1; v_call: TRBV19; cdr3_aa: CASTSHGTPLNTEAFF
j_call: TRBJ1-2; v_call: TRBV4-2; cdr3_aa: CASSSWGQGSYGYTF
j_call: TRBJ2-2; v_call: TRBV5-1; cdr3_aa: CASTGQGNTGELFF
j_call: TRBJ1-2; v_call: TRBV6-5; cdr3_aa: CASSYQTGTNYGYTF
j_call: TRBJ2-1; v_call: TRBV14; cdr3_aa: CASSQVVGGEQFF
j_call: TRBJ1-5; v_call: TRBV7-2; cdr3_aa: CASSWDRGNQPQHF
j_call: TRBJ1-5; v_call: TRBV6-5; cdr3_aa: CASSYLINQPQHF
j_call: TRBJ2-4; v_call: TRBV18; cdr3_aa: CASSLVREGAKNIQYF
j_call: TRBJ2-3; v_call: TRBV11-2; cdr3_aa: CASSLGGDTQYF